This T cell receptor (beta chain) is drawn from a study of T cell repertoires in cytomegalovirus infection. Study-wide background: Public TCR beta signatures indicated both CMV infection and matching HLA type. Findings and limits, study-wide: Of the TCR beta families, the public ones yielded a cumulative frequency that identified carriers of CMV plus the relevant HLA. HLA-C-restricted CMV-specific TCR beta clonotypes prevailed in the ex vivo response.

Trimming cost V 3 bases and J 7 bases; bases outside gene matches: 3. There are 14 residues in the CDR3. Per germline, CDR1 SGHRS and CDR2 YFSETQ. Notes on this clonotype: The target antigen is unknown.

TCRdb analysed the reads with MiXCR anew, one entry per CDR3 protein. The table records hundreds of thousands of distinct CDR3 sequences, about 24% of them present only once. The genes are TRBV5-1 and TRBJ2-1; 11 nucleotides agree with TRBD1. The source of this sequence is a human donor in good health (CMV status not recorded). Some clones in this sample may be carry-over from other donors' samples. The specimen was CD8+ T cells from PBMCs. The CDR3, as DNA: TGCGCCAGCAGCTGGGGGACAGGGGGGAATGAGCAGTTCTTC. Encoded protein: CASSWGTGGNEQFF.